The rows below give T cell receptor beta chains drawn from one sample of a study of blood T cell repertoires in COVID-19. Repertoires were generated with immunoSEQ multiplex PCR, while TCRdb's copy carries only in-frame clones and drops some. The table includes 220,000 or so clones, nearly 90% detected once. Sequencing was carried out using PBMCs or T cells enriched from blood (not recorded which). The receptor set was obtained from a man aged 25-40 years who had been exposed to COVID-19. CDR3s include the opening cysteine and the closing phenylalanine or tryptophan. D genes are given only for firm matches. Clone size is stated in some rows and not others, as once, few, many or a class when expanded.

>TRBV10-3|NA|NA|TRBJ2-7
CATRGGGRYEQYF
TGTGCCACCCGTGGGGGGGGCAGGTACGAGCAGTACTTC
>TRBV12-3/TRBV12-4|NA|NA|TRBJ2-3
CASSSPPDTQYF
TGTGCCAGCAGTTCTCCCCCAGATACGCAGTATTTT
>TRBV10-3|NA|NA|TRBJ1-5
CAISESRTPSPPQHF
TGTGCCATCAGTGAGTCGAGGACACCATCTCCGCCCCAGCATTTT
>TRBV2|NA|NA|TRBJ1-5
CATSRQNNQPQHF
TGTGCCACTTCGCGACAGAACAATCAGCCCCAGCATTTT
>TRBV4-1|TRBD1|NA|TRBJ1-5
CASSQGIPGTGVNQPQHF
TGCGCCAGCAGCCAGGGAATTCCCGGGACAGGGGTTAATCAGCCCCAGCATTTT
>TRBV27|TRBD1|NA|TRBJ1-2
CASRIGPGQGYGYTF
TGTGCCAGCAGAATTGGCCCGGGACAGGGCTATGGCTACACCTTC
>TRBV2|NA|NA|TRBJ2-1
CASTLYNEQFF
TGTGCCAGCACCCTCTACAATGAGCAGTTCTTC
>TRBV4-1|NA|NA|TRBJ2-1
CASSPMRGNEQFF
TGCGCCAGCAGCCCAATGAGGGGGAATGAGCAGTTCTTC
>TRBV7-2|TRBD1|NA|TRBJ1-2
CASSFTGWTGDYGYTF
TGTGCCAGCAGCTTCACAGGATGGACAGGTGATTATGGCTACACCTTC
>TRBV5-4|TRBD2|NA|TRBJ2-1
CASSSTSGRYNEQFF
TGTGCCAGCAGCTCGACTAGCGGGAGATACAATGAGCAGTTCTTC
>TRBV29-1|TRBD1|NA|TRBJ1-3
CSVRQGGSGNTIYF
TGCAGCGTACGACAGGGGGGCTCTGGAAACACCATATATTTT
>TRBV3-1/TRBV3-2|NA|NA|TRBJ1-2
CASSHSEGGYTF
TGTGCCAGCAGCCACTCGGAGGGGGGCTACACCTTC
>TRBV4-1|TRBD2|NA|TRBJ2-1
CASSHNPRTSGRSSYNEQFF
TGCGCCAGCAGCCACAACCCCAGGACTAGCGGGCGTAGCTCCTACAATGAGCAGTTCTTC
>TRBV6-5|NA|NA|TRBJ1-2
CASRPGVGYGYTF
TGTGCCAGCAGACCAGGGGTAGGGTATGGCTACACCTTC
>TRBV9|TRBD1|NA|TRBJ2-2
CASSAGTATGELFF
TGTGCCAGCAGCGCCGGGACAGCCACCGGGGAGCTGTTTTTT
>TRBV9|TRBD1|once|TRBJ1-4
CASSVGTGGAGTNEKLFF
TGTGCCAGCAGCGTAGGAACAGGGGGCGCCGGAACTAATGAAAAACTGTTTTTT
>TRBV14|TRBD1|NA|TRBJ1-2
CASSQEQDRALYGYTF
TGTGCCAGCAGCCAAGAACAGGACAGGGCCCTTTATGGCTACACCTTC
>TRBV30|NA|NA|TRBJ1-6
CAWSIRGRSSYNSPLHF
TGTGCCTGGAGCATCAGGGGACGGAGTTCCTATAATTCACCCCTCCACTTT
>TRBV2|NA|NA|TRBJ1-1
CASSELGPTVEAFF
TGTGCCAGCAGTGAACTCGGACCGACAGTCGAAGCTTTCTTT
>TRBV7-8|TRBD1|NA|TRBJ1-4
CASTGQATNEKLFF
TGTGCCAGCACCGGACAGGCAACTAATGAAAAACTGTTTTTT
>TRBV4-3|NA|NA|TRBJ2-5
CASSQGPTTFETQYF
TGCGCCAGCAGCCAAGGGCCCACTACCTTCGAGACCCAGTACTTC
>TRBV19|TRBD2|NA|TRBJ2-2
CASTLRGARTGELFF
TGTGCCAGTACCCTGCGGGGGGCGCGCACCGGGGAGCTGTTTTTT
>TRBV6-5|TRBD1|NA|TRBJ1-4
CASSLLQGENEKLFF
TGTGCCAGCAGCCTACTACAGGGGGAGAATGAAAAACTGTTTTTT
>TRBV9|NA|NA|TRBJ2-1
CASSGRVAYNEQFF
TGTGCCAGCAGCGGCAGGGTGGCCTACAATGAGCAGTTCTTC
>TRBV28|NA|NA|TRBJ1-4
CASSSRGMISQMDEKLFF
TGTGCCAGCAGCTCCCGGGGGATGATTTCCCAAATGGATGAAAAACTGTTTTTT
>TRBV27|NA|NA|TRBJ1-2
CASSLISGWGDGYTF
TGTGCCAGCAGTCTTATATCAGGGTGGGGCGATGGCTACACCTTC
>TRBV19|TRBD1|NA|TRBJ1-4
CASSVPPGTGLQKLFF
TGTGCCAGTAGTGTCCCGCCCGGGACAGGACTCCAAAAACTGTTTTTT
>TRBV6-5|NA|NA|TRBJ1-2
CASSYRTVDYYGYTF
TGTGCCAGCAGTTACCGGACAGTCGATTACTATGGCTACACCTTC
>TRBV7-2|TRBD2|NA|TRBJ2-3
CASSRTSGGALTQYF
TGTGCCAGCAGCCGGACTAGCGGGGGGGCTTTGACGCAGTATTTT